This note documents a single TCR beta chain sequence. This specimen belongs to a study of blood T cell repertoires in COVID-19. Per the original data handling: For nucleated cells, counts were estimated from reference gene primer amplification. Method: immunoSEQ multiplex PCR; TCRdb's copy keeps in-frame clones and lacks some. That table is the source of V, J and clone size, and D and trimming were worked out from the DNA. The sample has 140,000 to 150,000 clones; approximately 90% are singletons. CDR1 and CDR2 from the germline V gene are LGHDT and YNNKEL (reference sequence). The CDR3 has 19 residues. The V and J ends lost 2 bases and 2 bases, in that order; junction bases with no gene match: 11.

The sequencing input was PBMCs or T cells enriched from blood (not recorded which). The source is a woman aged 25 to 45 with acute COVID-19. The chain joins TRBV3-1 (or the pseudogene TRBV3-2) to TRBJ1-5; the match to TRBD1 covers 11 bases. CDR3 nucleotide sequence: TGTGCCAGCAGCCAAAGCCCGGGACAGGGGGTTACGGGCAATCAGCCCCAGCATTTT. Translating gives CASSQSPGQGVTGNQPQHF.